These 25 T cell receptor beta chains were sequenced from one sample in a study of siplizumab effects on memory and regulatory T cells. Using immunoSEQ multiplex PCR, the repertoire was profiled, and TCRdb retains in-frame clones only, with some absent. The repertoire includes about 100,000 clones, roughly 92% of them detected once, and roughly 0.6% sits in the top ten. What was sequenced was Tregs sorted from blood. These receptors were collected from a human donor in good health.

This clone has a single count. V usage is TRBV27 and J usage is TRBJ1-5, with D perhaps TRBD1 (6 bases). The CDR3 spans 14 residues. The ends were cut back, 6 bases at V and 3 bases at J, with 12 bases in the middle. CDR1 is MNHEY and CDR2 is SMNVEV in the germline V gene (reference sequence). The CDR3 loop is CASSLGQYNQPQHF. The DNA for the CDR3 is TGTGCCAGCAGCCTGGGACAATACAATCAGCCCCAGCATTTT.

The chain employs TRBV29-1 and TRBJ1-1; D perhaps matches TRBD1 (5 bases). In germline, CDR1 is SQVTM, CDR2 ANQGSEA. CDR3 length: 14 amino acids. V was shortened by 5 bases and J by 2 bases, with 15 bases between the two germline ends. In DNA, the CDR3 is TGCAGCGTTAATCCGGGGCTCCCTAACACTGAAGCTTTCTTT. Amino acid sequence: CSVNPGLPNTEAFF.

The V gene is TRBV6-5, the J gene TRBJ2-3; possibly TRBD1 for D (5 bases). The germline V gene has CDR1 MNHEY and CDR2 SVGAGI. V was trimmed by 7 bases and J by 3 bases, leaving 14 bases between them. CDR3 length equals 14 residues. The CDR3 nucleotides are TGTGCCAGCAATAGACAGTTGGGTACAGATACGCAGTATTTT. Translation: CASNRQLGTDTQYF.

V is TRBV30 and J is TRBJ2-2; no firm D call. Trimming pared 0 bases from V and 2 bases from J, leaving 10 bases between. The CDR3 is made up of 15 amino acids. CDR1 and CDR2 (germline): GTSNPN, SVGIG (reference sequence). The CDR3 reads CAWSVLSRNTGELFF. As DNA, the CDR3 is TGTGCCTGGAGTGTATTATCCAGAAACACCGGGGAGCTGTTTTTT.

Here the CDR3 reads CAWSIGQGWTGELFF. The DNA of the CDR3 is TGTGCCTGGAGTATAGGACAGGGGTGGACCGGGGAGCTGTTTTTT. The V call is TRBV30, the J call TRBJ2-2, with TRBD1 matching over 9 bases. The CDR3 is 15 amino acids. Trimming removed 2 bases from V and 5 bases from J; junction bases left unmatched: 6. Germline V lookup: CDR1 GTSNPN, CDR2 SVGIG (reference sequence).

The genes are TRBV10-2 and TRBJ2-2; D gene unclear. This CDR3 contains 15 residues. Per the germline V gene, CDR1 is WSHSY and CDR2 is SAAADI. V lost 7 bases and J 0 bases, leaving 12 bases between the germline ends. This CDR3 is CASKWPNPNTGELFF. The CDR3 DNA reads TGCGCCAGCAAGTGGCCTAACCCGAACACCGGGGAGCTGTTTTTT.

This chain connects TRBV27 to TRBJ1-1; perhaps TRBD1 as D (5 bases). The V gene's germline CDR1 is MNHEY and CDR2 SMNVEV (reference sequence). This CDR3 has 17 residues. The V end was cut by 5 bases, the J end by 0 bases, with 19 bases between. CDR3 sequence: CASSERSGLLMNTEAFF. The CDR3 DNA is TGTGCCAGCAGTGAAAGATCGGGACTACTTATGAACACTGAAGCTTTCTTT.

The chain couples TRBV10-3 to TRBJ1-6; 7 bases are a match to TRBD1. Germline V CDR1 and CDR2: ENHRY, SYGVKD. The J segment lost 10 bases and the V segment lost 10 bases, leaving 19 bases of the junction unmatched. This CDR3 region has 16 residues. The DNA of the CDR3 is TGTGCCACCCGGGAACAGGGGTTCCTAGGAGGATCACCCCTCCACTTT. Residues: CATREQGFLGGSPLHF.

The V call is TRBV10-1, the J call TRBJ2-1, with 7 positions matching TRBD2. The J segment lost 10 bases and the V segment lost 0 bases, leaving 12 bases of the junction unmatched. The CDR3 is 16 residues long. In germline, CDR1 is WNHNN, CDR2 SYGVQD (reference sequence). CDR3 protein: CASSESKRVRGEEQFF. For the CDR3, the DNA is TGCGCCAGCAGTGAGTCGAAGCGGGTCCGGGGGGAAGAGCAGTTCTTC.

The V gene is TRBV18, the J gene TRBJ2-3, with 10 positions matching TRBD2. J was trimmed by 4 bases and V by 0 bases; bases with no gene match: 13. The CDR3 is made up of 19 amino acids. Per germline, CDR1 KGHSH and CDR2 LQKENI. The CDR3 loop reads CASSPPIRSGRNYPDTQYF. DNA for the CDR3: TGTGCCAGCTCACCACCGATCCGTAGCGGGAGGAATTACCCAGATACGCAGTATTTT.

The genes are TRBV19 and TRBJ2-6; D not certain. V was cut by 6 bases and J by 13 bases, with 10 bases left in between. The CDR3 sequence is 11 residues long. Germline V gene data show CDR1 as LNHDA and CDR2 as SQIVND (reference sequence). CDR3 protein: CASSLAGVLTF. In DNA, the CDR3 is TGTGCCAGTAGCCTTGCCGGGGTCCTGACTTTC.

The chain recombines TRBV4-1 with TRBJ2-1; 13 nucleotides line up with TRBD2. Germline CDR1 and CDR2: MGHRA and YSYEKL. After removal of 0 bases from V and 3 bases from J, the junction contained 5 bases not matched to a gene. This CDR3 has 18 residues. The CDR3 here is CASSQDSGLAGNYNEQFF. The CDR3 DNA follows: TGCGCCAGCAGCCAAGATTCGGGACTAGCGGGAAACTACAATGAGCAGTTCTTC.

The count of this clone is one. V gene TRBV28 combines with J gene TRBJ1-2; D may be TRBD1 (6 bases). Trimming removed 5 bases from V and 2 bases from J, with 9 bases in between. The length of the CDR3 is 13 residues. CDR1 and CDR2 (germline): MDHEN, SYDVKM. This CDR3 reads CASSGGGNYGYTF. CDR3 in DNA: TGTGCCAGCAGTGGGGGCGGGAACTATGGCTACACCTTC.

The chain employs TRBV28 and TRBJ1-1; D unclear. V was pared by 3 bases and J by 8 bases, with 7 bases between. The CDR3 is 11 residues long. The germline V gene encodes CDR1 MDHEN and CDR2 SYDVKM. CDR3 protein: CASSFWLEAFF. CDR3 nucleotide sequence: TGTGCCAGCAGTTTTTGGTTGGAAGCTTTCTTT.

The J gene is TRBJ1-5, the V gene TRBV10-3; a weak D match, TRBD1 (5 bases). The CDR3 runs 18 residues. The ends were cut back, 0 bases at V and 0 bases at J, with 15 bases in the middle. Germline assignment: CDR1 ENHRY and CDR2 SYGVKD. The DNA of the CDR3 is TGTGCCATCAGTGAGTCAGACAGTGCAGTTTTTAGCAATCAGCCCCAGCATTTT. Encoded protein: CAISESDSAVFSNQPQHF.

The CDR3 nucleotides read TGTGCCAGCTCAATAGGTTCGACCGGGGAGCTGTTTTTT. As protein: CASSIGSTGELFF. The gene calls are TRBV6-5 and TRBJ2-2; the D is unclear. Germline values: CDR1 MNHEY, CDR2 SVGAGI. Deletions cut 8 bases from V and 5 bases from J, with 12 bases between. The CDR3 is 13 residues long.

DNA of the CDR3: TGTGCCACCAAAAAGACAGGGTCTTCAGATACGCAGTATTTT. Translating it yields CATKKTGSSDTQYF. This rearrangement joins TRBV27 to TRBJ2-3; 7 positions match TRBD1. The CDR3 consists of 14 residues. Unmatched junction bases numbered 11, after V lost 10 bases and J lost 4 bases. Germline V gene sequence: CDR1 MNHEY, CDR2 SMNVEV (reference sequence).

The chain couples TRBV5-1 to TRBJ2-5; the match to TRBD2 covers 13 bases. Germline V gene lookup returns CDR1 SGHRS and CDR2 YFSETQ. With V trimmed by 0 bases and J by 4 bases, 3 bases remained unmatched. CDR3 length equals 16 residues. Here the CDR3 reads CASSLGTSGSGETQYF. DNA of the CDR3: TGCGCCAGCAGCTTGGGGACTAGCGGGAGTGGAGAGACCCAGTACTTC.

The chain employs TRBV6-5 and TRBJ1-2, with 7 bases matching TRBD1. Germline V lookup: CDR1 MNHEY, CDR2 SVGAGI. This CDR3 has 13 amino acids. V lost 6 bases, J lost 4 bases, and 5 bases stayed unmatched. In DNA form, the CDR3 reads TGTGCCAGCAGCACTGGGACAGTCTATGGCTACACCTTC. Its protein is CASSTGTVYGYTF.

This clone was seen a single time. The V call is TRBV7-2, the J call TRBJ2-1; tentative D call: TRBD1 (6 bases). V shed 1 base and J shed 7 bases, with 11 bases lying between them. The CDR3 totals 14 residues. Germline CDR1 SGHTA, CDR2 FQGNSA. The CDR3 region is CASSLGTDLNEQFF. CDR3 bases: TGTGCCAGCAGCTTAGGGACAGACCTTAATGAGCAGTTCTTC.

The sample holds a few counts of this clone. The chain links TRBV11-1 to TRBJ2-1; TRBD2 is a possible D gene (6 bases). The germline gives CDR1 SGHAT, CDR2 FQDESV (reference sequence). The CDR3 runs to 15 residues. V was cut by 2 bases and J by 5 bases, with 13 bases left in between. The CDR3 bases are TGTGCCAGCAGCTTAAGATCTCGGAGGGACAATGAGCAGTTCTTC. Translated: CASSLRSRRDNEQFF.

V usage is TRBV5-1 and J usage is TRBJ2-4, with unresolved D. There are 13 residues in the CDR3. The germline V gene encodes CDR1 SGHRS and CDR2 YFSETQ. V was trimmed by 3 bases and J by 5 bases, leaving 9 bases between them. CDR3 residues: CASSSVPQNIQYF. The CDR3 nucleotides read TGCGCCAGCAGCTCAGTACCCCAAAACATTCAGTACTTC.

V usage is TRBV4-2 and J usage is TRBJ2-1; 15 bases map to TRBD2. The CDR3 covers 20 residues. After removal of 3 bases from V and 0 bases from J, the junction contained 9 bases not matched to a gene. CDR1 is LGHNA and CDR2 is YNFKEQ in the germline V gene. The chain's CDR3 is CASSQRTSGREIYSYNEQFF. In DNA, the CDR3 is TGTGCCAGCAGCCAGCGGACTAGCGGGAGGGAAATTTACTCCTACAATGAGCAGTTCTTC.

In nucleotides, the CDR3 is TGTGCCAGCTCAACGAGCGGGGAGCTGTTTTTT. This sequence encodes CASSTSGELFF. This sequence joins TRBV18 and TRBJ2-2; D call uncertain. Germline V gene data show CDR1 as KGHSH and CDR2 as LQKENI. The CDR3 sequence is 11 residues long. The ends were cut back, 5 bases at V and 7 bases at J, with 5 bases in the middle. Filled out from reference TRBV18 and TRBJ2-2, the complete variable domain reads NAGVMQNPRHLVRRRGQEARLRCSPMKGHSHVYWYRQLPEEGLKFMVYLQKENIIDESGMPKERFSAEFPKEGPSILRIQQVVRGDSAAYFCASSTSGELFFGEGSRLTVL.

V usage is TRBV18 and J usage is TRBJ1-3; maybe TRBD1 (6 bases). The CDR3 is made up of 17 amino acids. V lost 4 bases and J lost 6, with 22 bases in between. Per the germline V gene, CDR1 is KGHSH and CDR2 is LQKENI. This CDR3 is CASSLNPGQNSPNTIYF. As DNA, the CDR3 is TGTGCCAGCTCACTAAATCCGGGACAAAACTCGCCAAACACCATATATTTT.